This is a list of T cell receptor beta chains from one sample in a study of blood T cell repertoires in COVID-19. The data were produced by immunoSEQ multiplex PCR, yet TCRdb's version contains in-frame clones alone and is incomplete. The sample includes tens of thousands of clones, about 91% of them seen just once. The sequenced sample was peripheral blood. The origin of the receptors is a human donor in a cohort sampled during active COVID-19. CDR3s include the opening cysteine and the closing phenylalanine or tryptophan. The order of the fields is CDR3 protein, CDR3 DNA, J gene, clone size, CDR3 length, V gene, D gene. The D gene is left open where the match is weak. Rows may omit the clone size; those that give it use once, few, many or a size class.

CASSLAPARTSTDTQYF | TGTGCCAGCAGCTTAGCCCCGGCTAGAACTAGCACAGATACGCAGTATTTT | TRBJ2-3 | - | 17 | TRBV11-1 | -
CASSSGTVSEKLFF | TGTGCCAGCAGTTCCGGGACAGTGAGCGAAAAACTGTTTTTT | TRBJ1-4 | - | 14 | TRBV2 | TRBD1
CASSIPNRGATEAFF | TGTGCCAGTAGTATCCCAAATCGGGGGGCAACTGAAGCTTTCTTT | TRBJ1-1 | - | 15 | TRBV19 | -
CASSQDTYTYNEQFF | TGTGCCAGCAGCCAGGACACCTATACCTACAATGAGCAGTTCTTC | TRBJ2-1 | - | 15 | TRBV4-2 | -
CSVVTGANTGELFF | TGCAGCGTTGTAACGGGGGCGAACACCGGGGAGCTGTTTTTT | TRBJ2-2 | - | 14 | TRBV29-1 | -
CASSGDNYEQYF | TGTGCCAGCAGCGGAGATAACTACGAGCAGTACTTC | TRBJ2-7 | - | 12 | TRBV12-3/TRBV12-4 | -
CSVGLAGARQETQYF | TGCAGCGTTGGGCTAGCGGGGGCCCGACAAGAGACCCAGTACTTC | TRBJ2-5 | - | 15 | TRBV29-1 | TRBD2
CASRTGTGGVQPQHF | TGTGCCAGCAGAACCGGGACAGGGGGCGTTCAGCCCCAGCATTTT | TRBJ1-5 | few | 15 | TRBV28 | TRBD1
CASSWRDGGLGTQYF | TGCGCCAGCAGCTGGAGGGACGGAGGCCTTGGTACGCAGTATTTT | TRBJ2-3 | - | 15 | TRBV5-1 | -
CASSLSGVTDTQYF | TGTGCCAGCAGCCTCAGCGGGGTAACAGATACGCAGTATTTT | TRBJ2-3 | - | 14 | TRBV11-2 | TRBD2
CASSIGPGGWGYTF | TGTGCCAGTAGTATAGGCCCCGGAGGATGGGGCTACACCTTC | TRBJ1-2 | - | 14 | TRBV19 | -
CASSLMVGQGRSEAFF | TGCGCCAGCAGCTTGATGGTGGGACAGGGAAGGTCGGAAGCTTTCTTT | TRBJ1-1 | - | 16 | TRBV5-1 | TRBD1
CASTRTGYEKLFF | TGTGCCAGCACCCGGACAGGCTACGAAAAACTGTTTTTT | TRBJ1-4 | - | 13 | TRBV12-3/TRBV12-4 | TRBD1
CASSMTGLRVDSNQPQHF | TGTGCCAGTAGTATGACAGGGCTTCGGGTTGATAGCAATCAGCCCCAGCATTTT | TRBJ1-5 | - | 18 | TRBV19 | TRBD1
CASSKAANINEQFF | TGTGCCAGCAGCAAGGCGGCTAATATCAATGAGCAGTTCTTC | TRBJ2-1 | - | 14 | TRBV5-6 | -
CASSLVATVTGGAYEQYF | TGTGCCAGCAGCTTAGTCGCGACCGTAACAGGGGGGGCCTACGAGCAGTACTTC | TRBJ2-7 | - | 18 | TRBV7-9 | -
CASSQGSSYTEAFF | TGTGCCAGCAGCCAGGGCAGCTCGTACACTGAAGCTTTCTTT | TRBJ1-1 | - | 14 | TRBV7-2 | -
CASSLVKGEYNEQFF | TGTGCCAGCAGCTTAGTGAAGGGGGAGTACAATGAGCAGTTCTTC | TRBJ2-1 | - | 15 | TRBV11-1 | -
CASSRPGGQRNQPQHF | TGTGCCAGTAGTAGACCGGGGGGTCAACGCAATCAGCCCCAGCATTTT | TRBJ1-5 | - | 16 | TRBV19 | -
CASSFRTGDTEAFF | TGCGCCAGCAGTTTTAGGACAGGGGACACTGAAGCTTTCTTT | TRBJ1-1 | once | 14 | TRBV5-1 | TRBD1
CASSQERLLNTGELFF | TGTGCCAGCAGCCAAGAGCGACTACTGAACACCGGGGAGCTGTTTTTT | TRBJ2-2 | - | 16 | TRBV3-1/TRBV3-2 | -